A selection of T cell receptor beta chains follows, all from one sample in a study of blood T cell repertoires in COVID-19. Method: immunoSEQ multiplex PCR; TCRdb's copy keeps in-frame clones and lacks some. The table includes some 140,000 clones, approximately 81% detected once. The sequenced sample was PBMCs or T cells enriched from blood (not recorded which). The receptors derive from a man aged 35 to 55 with acute COVID-19. Both conserved end residues are part of each CDR3. D genes are given only for firm matches. Some rows have no size entry. The others give once, few or many, or a class for an expanded clone.

D,V,size,J,DNA,CDR3
.,TRBV11-2,.,TRBJ2-7,TGTGCCAGCAGCTTAATCGGGTCATACGAGCAGTACTTC,CASSLIGSYEQYF
TRBD2,TRBV7-2,few,TRBJ2-1,TGTGCCAGCAGCTTAGATCTAGCGGGAGGGTACAATGAGCAGTTCTTC,CASSLDLAGGYNEQFF
.,TRBV6-2/TRBV6-3,.,TRBJ1-6,TGTGCCAGCAGTTACAGGGGGAGCGTCTCTTCACCCCTCCACTTT,CASSYRGSVSSPLHF
.,TRBV28,.,TRBJ2-7,TGTGCCAGCTCCGGTACGGCAGGGGTTCTCTACGAGCAGTACTTC,CASSGTAGVLYEQYF
.,TRBV19,medium-sized,TRBJ1-4,TGTGCCAGTAGCCAACAGTCACTTGAAAAACTGTTTTTT,CASSQQSLEKLFF
.,TRBV7-6,.,TRBJ2-5,TGTGCCAGCAGCTCATCGGGGAGCGGGGACAAGTACTTC,CASSSSGSGDKYF
.,TRBV9,.,TRBJ1-1,TGTGCCAGCAGCCCAGGGTTTAACACTGAAGCTTTCTTT,CASSPGFNTEAFF
TRBD1,TRBV24-1,.,TRBJ2-7,TGTGCCACCAGTGACCCTAAACAGGGGAAGCACGAGCAGTACTTC,CATSDPKQGKHEQYF
.,TRBV14,.,TRBJ1-1,TGTGCCAGCAGCCAAGGAGGTTGGGGGCCTGAAGCTTTCTTT,CASSQGGWGPEAFF
.,TRBV15,.,TRBJ2-3,TGTGCCACCAGCAGAGATGGCCCGCCGGGCAGGGCCGAACCAGATACGCAGTATTTT,CATSRDGPPGRAEPDTQYF
.,TRBV11-2,.,TRBJ2-7,TGTGCCAGCAGACAACAGTACTCCTCCTACGAGCAGTACTTC,CASRQQYSSYEQYF
TRBD2,TRBV7-2,once,TRBJ2-1,TGTGCCAGCAGCTTAGGTTCGGGACTAGCGGGGGGGATTGATGAGCAGTTCTTC,CASSLGSGLAGGIDEQFF
TRBD1,TRBV6-5,.,TRBJ2-7,TGTGCCAGCACGCGACAGGGAGCCAACGAGCAGTACTTC,CASTRQGANEQYF
TRBD2,TRBV27,.,TRBJ2-3,TGTGCCAGCAGTTACCCCCGGGCTAGCGGGGGCACAGATACGCAGTATTTT,CASSYPRASGGTDTQYF
.,TRBV10-3,.,TRBJ2-5,TGTGCCATCAGCTCCGGGACAATGGTCCAAGAGACCCAGTACTTC,CAISSGTMVQETQYF
.,TRBV4-2,.,TRBJ1-4,TGTGCCAGCAGCCCGGACCTGAGGGATGAAAAACTGTTTTTT,CASSPDLRDEKLFF
.,TRBV27,few,TRBJ1-1,TGTGCCAGCACCCGTGCCCTAGGGAGGAACACTGAAGCTTTCTTT,CASTRALGRNTEAFF
.,TRBV4-2,once,TRBJ2-1,TGTGCCAGCAGCCAAGACAGGGCCCCCTACAATGAGCAGTTCTTC,CASSQDRAPYNEQFF
.,TRBV2,.,TRBJ1-2,TGTGCCAGCAGTGAAGGGTACAGGCGAAGCACTGCTAACTATGGCTACACCTTC,CASSEGYRRSTANYGYTF
.,TRBV9,.,TRBJ2-1,TGTGCCAGCAGCCCCCGGGACACAGCCTACAATGAGCAGTTCTTC,CASSPRDTAYNEQFF
TRBD2,TRBV29-1,.,TRBJ2-7,TGCAGCGTTGAGTTAGCGGGGGACTACGAGCAGTACTTC,CSVELAGDYEQYF
.,TRBV6-2/TRBV6-3,.,TRBJ1-5,TGTGCCAGCAGTTACGGGGGGTTCGGACAGCCCCAGCATTTT,CASSYGGFGQPQHF
.,TRBV5-4,.,TRBJ2-1,TGTGCCAGCAGCTTACAGGGTAGGGATGAGCAGTTCTTC,CASSLQGRDEQFF
.,TRBV21-1,.,TRBJ2-7,TGTGCCAGCAGCAAAGGGCAGGGAAAGAGGTACGAGCAGTACTTC,CASSKGQGKRYEQYF
.,TRBV27,.,TRBJ2-1,TGTGCCAGCAGTTTATTTTACTATTCCAATGAGCAGTTCTTC,CASSLFYYSNEQFF
TRBD1,TRBV30,.,TRBJ1-2,TGTGCCTGGAGTGTTTCTTGGGACAGTGGTGGCTACACCTTC,CAWSVSWDSGGYTF
.,TRBV2,few,TRBJ1-3,TGTGCCAGCAGCGGCCGGGGTAGGGATCGTCGTGGAAACACCATATATTTT,CASSGRGRDRRGNTIYF
.,TRBV12-1,.,TRBJ1-5,TGTGCCAGCAGATTAACACAGGGGTATCAGCCCCAGCATTTT,CASRLTQGYQPQHF
.,TRBV19,.,TRBJ2-7,TGTGCCAGTAGTATAGAGGCCGGGACATACTACGAGCAGTACTTC,CASSIEAGTYYEQYF
.,TRBV4-1,.,TRBJ1-1,TGCGCCAGCAGCCAAGAGCCGGGGATGAACACTGAAGCTTTCTTT,CASSQEPGMNTEAFF
TRBD1,TRBV11-2,.,TRBJ2-5,TGTGCCAGCAGCTTAGAGGGGACAGTGGATGGATGGACCCAGTACTTC,CASSLEGTVDGWTQYF
.,TRBV7-6,.,TRBJ2-7,TGTGCCAGCAGCGCCCCGGGGTCCAGCGAGCAGTACTTC,CASSAPGSSEQYF
.,TRBV28,.,TRBJ2-6,TGTGCCAGCAGTGAGCCCCGGGACACGGACCACTCTGGGGCCAACGTCCTGACTTTC,CASSEPRDTDHSGANVLTF
.,TRBV18,.,TRBJ1-3,TGTGCCAGCTCACCCACAGGCACAAGGGGTGGAAACACCATATATTTT,CASSPTGTRGGNTIYF
TRBD1,TRBV5-1,.,TRBJ2-2,TGCGCCAGCAGCTTGGATTTGGGACAGGGAGCCACCGGGGAGCTGTTTTTT,CASSLDLGQGATGELFF
TRBD1,TRBV5-4,.,TRBJ2-5,TGTGCCAGCAGCTTGGACAGGGGGCATCCTGAGACCCAGTACTTC,CASSLDRGHPETQYF
.,TRBV4-1,.,TRBJ1-6,TGCGCCAGCAGCCCAGGGGTTGGGGGACCCCTCCACTTT,CASSPGVGGPLHF
.,TRBV7-2,.,TRBJ1-5,TGTGCCAGCAGCCCGGATTGGGGGGTCCCCCAGCCCCAGCATTTT,CASSPDWGVPQPQHF
TRBD2,TRBV5-5,.,TRBJ2-5,TGTGCCAGCAGCCATCCAGGACTAGCGGGACAAGAGACCCAGTACTTC,CASSHPGLAGQETQYF
TRBD1,TRBV18,.,TRBJ1-1,TGTGCCAGCTCACCTCAACAAACGACAGGGGGCTCGAACACTGAAGCTTTCTTT,CASSPQQTTGGSNTEAFF
.,TRBV6-5,.,TRBJ2-7,TGTGCCAGCAGTTCACCAGGGGCAGGGACCTACGAGCAGTACTTC,CASSSPGAGTYEQYF
TRBD1,TRBV24-1,once,TRBJ2-2,TGTGCCACCAGTGATTCGCGGACAGGGAACACCGGGGAGCTGTTTTTT,CATSDSRTGNTGELFF
.,TRBV28,.,TRBJ1-3,TGTGCCAGCGGGCCCCAGGAAAACACCATATATTTT,CASGPQENTIYF
.,TRBV21-1,once,TRBJ2-3,TGTGCCAGCAGCAAAGGTTGTGGCAGATATGATACGCAGTATTTT,CASSKGCGRYDTQYF
.,TRBV6-5,few,TRBJ2-3,TGTGCCAGCAGTCGAAGCAGCGGTCGCACAGATACGCAGTATTTT,CASSRSSGRTDTQYF
TRBD2,TRBV18,once,TRBJ2-7,TGTGCCAGCTCACCTGAGTCGGCTAGCGGGGCCCGCGAGCAGTACTTC,CASSPESASGAREQYF
TRBD1,TRBV4-1,.,TRBJ1-4,TGCGCCAGCAGCCAAGTACAGGGGGCCTTAAGCGAAAAACTGTTTTTT,CASSQVQGALSEKLFF
TRBD1,TRBV7-2,few,TRBJ1-6,TGTGCCAGCAGCTTAAGGGACAGGGTCGCCTATAATTCACCCCTCCACTTT,CASSLRDRVAYNSPLHF
.,TRBV7-9,.,TRBJ2-7,TGTGCCAGCAGCCCCCCACAAGTTTACGAGCAGTACTTC,CASSPPQVYEQYF
.,TRBV30,once,TRBJ1-5,TGTGCCTGGGATGGCAGCAATCAGCCCCAGCATTTT,CAWDGSNQPQHF
TRBD1,TRBV6-6,.,TRBJ1-1,TGTGCCAGCAGTTACGAGACAGGGGTGAACACTGAAGCTTTCTTT,CASSYETGVNTEAFF
TRBD2,TRBV7-2,.,TRBJ2-3,TGTGCCAGCAGCTTAGGAATCCTAGCGGGAGTCCCCGATACGCAGTATTTT,CASSLGILAGVPDTQYF
TRBD2,TRBV20-1,.,TRBJ2-7,TGCAGTGCTAGTTTTCCTAGCGGGAGGGCCGACGAGCAGTACTTC,CSASFPSGRADEQYF